The sequence of this T cell receptor (beta chain) was determined in a study of blood T cell repertoires in COVID-19. As for the study in general: The cDNA or gDNA used as material had been derived from T cells, B-cell-depleted T cells, or PBMCs.

Produced via immunoSEQ multiplex PCR; TCRdb's table is partial and in-frame only. The data show roughly 220,000 clones, around four fifths seen once. Input material: peripheral blood. The clonotype comes from an elderly woman with COVID-19, enrolled during active disease.

CDR3: CASSSNAGTTYEQYF. Here the CDR3 DNA reads TGTGCCAGCAGCTCCAACGCAGGTACCACCTACGAGCAGTACTTC. V is TRBV7-6 and J is TRBJ2-7; no clear D. The germline gives CDR1 SGHVS, CDR2 FNYEAQ. With 4 bases removed from V and 2 bases from J, the gap between germline ends came to 15 bases. The CDR3 consists of 15 residues.